This is a list of T cell receptor beta chains from one sample in a study of T cell responses to AZD1222 COVID-19 vaccine. Clones were read by immunoSEQ multiplex PCR, and TCRdb kept only the in-frame ones, dropping some. The table has 200,000 to 250,000 clones, approximately 94% seen once. The sequencing used peripheral blood, collected on day 0 of MenACWY control vaccination. Receptors were obtained from an adult in good health. Both conserved end residues are part of each CDR3. Each record gives: D gene, V gene, CDR3 protein. The D gene is left open where the match is weak.

-,TRBV7-8,CASSLGTGNQPQHF
-,TRBV7-6,CASSLEPAYGYTF
-,TRBV5-1,CASSLGGTIQNEKLFF
TRBD1,TRBV4-1,CASSRDSSTNEKLFF
-,TRBV6-5,CASRPFRGSPSPLHF
TRBD1,TRBV7-9,CASSLRGGGEQFF
-,TRBV7-2,CASSLESRGEGQPQHF
TRBD1,TRBV28,CASSIIRGEYSPLHF
-,TRBV1,CTSSPLNSPVATNEKLFF
TRBD1,TRBV13,CASSSWTAGGFFF
TRBD1,TRBV5-1,CASSETGAGYGYTF
TRBD1,TRBV19,CASSIDSRGQPQHF
-,TRBV3-1/TRBV3-2,CASSTDSYGYTF
-,TRBV11-2,CASSPSRRNTEAFF
-,TRBV5-1,CASSSLKRAGETQYF
-,TRBV13,CASSLRGQLKPGAFF
TRBD1,TRBV23-1,CASRQGAKQPQHF
TRBD2,TRBV19,CASTRLAGGTDTQYF
TRBD1,TRBV27,CASGQGAPYEQYF
-,TRBV10-3,CAISESGVRHYTF
-,TRBV7-9,CASSLDQGLQFF
TRBD1,TRBV4-1,CASSHTGEGEAFF
-,TRBV2,CASRMDTNYEQYF
-,TRBV11-2,CASSLDRGANYGYTF
-,TRBV21-1,CASSKAGHESEAFF
TRBD1,TRBV10-3,CAISGPGQGNYGYTF
-,TRBV19,CASSIVFNQPQHF
-,TRBV18,CASSRGVNTEAFF
-,TRBV28,CASSPALGPSRGDEQFF
TRBD1,TRBV19,CASSGPGQGTREQYF
-,TRBV5-5,CASSLRGPNSPLHF
TRBD1,TRBV12-5,CASGTGPPEAFF
-,TRBV30,CAWSVGGNTIYF
-,TRBV6-5,CASSYSDNNSGNTIYF
-,TRBV5-5,CASSLGTGTQTYEQYF
-,TRBV10-3,CAISSNTGELFF
-,TRBV21-1,CASSTYSQGAAEAFF
-,TRBV14,CASSARWGEGRDEAFF
TRBD2,TRBV5-4,CASSLGGGLSGDTQYF
-,TRBV19,CASSAPGGANEKLFF
TRBD1,TRBV18,CASSLPGQGRYEQYF
TRBD1,TRBV30,CASGGRRNTEAFF
-,TRBV4-1,CASSHGPSASYEQYF
-,TRBV18,CASSRDRTNLDTQYF
-,TRBV7-7,CASSLTSGSYEQYF
-,TRBV6-6,CASSYEYNEQFF
TRBD1,TRBV11-3,CASSPGQGVSDEQFF
-,TRBV30,CAWSVVGSPGGF